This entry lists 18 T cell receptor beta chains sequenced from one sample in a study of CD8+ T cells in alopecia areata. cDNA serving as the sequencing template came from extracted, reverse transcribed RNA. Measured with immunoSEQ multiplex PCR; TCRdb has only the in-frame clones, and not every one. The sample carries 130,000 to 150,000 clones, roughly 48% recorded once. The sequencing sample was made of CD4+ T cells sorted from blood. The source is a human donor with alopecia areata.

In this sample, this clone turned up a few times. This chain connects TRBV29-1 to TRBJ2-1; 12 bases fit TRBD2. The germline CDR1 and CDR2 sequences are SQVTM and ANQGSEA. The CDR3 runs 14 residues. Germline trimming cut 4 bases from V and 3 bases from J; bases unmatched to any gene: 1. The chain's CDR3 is CSVVTSGSYNEQFF. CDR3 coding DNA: TGCAGCGTTGTGACTAGCGGGAGCTACAATGAGCAGTTCTTC.

The CDR3 nucleotides are TGTGCCAGCAGCTGGGGAGCTAGCGGAAGCTCCTACGAGCAGTACTTC. Translating it yields CASSWGASGSSYEQYF. J is TRBJ2-7 and V is TRBV5-4; 7 positions agree with TRBD2. V was clipped by 3 bases and J by 0 bases; unmatched bases: 9. Germline V gene lookup returns CDR1 SGHNT and CDR2 YYREEE (reference sequence). The CDR3 has 16 residues.

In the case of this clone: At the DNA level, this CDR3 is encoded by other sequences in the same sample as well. The CDR3 here is CASSLAKETQYF. In DNA form, the CDR3 reads TGCGCCAGCAGCTTGGCGAAAGAGACCCAGTACTTC. The chain recombines TRBV5-1 with TRBJ2-5; no definite D call. The V and J ends lost 0 bases and 3 bases respectively, with 3 bases between them. There are 12 residues in the CDR3. Germline V gene lookup returns CDR1 SGHRS and CDR2 YFSETQ.

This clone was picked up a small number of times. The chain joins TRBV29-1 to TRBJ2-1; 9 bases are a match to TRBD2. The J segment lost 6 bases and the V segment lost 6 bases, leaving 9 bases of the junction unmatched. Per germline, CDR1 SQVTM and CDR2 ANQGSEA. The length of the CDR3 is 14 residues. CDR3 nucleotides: TGCAGCGTGGACCTTAGCGGGAGTGTCAATGAGCAGTTCTTC. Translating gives CSVDLSGSVNEQFF.

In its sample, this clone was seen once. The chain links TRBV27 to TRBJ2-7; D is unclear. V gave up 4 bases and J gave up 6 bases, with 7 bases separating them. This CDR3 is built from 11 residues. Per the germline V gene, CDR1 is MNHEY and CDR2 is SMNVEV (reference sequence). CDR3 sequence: CASSSPLEQYF. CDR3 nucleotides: TGTGCCAGCAGTTCCCCCCTCGAGCAGTACTTC.

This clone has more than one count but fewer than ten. CDR3 nucleotide sequence: TGCGCCAGCAGCCGGACAGGGGACGAGCAGTACTTC. It is translated as CASSRTGDEQYF. This chain connects TRBV5-1 to TRBJ2-7, with 9 bases lining up with TRBD1. This CDR3 has 12 amino acids. Germline V CDR1 and CDR2: SGHRS, YFSETQ. The J segment lost 5 bases and the V segment lost 4 bases, leaving 1 base of the junction unmatched.

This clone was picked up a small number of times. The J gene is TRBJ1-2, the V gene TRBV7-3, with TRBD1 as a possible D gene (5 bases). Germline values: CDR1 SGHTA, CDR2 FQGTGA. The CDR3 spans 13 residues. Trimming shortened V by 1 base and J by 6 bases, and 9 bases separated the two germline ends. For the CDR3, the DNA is TGTGCCAGCAGCTTAAATCCGGGGGATGGCTACACCTTC. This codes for CASSLNPGDGYTF.

This CDR3 is CAISVPGGDEQYF. The CDR3 region has the DNA TGTGCCATCAGTGTTCCAGGGGGCGACGAGCAGTACTTC. V gene TRBV10-3 combines with J gene TRBJ2-7; 8 bases agree with TRBD1. This CDR3 contains 13 residues. The V segment lost 4 bases and the J segment 5 bases; nucleotides outside the gene matches: 4. The germline V gene has CDR1 ENHRY and CDR2 SYGVKD.

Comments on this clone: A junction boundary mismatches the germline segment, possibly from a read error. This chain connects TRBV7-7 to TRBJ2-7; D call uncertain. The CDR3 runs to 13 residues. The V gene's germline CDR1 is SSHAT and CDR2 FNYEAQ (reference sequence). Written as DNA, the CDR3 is TGTGCTAGCAGCTTGTACAACTCCTACGAGCAGTACTTC. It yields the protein CASSLYNSYEQYF.

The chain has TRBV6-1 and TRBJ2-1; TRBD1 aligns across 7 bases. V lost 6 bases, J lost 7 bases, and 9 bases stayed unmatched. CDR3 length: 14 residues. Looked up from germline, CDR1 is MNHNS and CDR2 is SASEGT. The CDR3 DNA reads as TGTGCCAGCAGGGTTTTAGGACAGGTGAATGAGCAGTTCTTC. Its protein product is CASRVLGQVNEQFF.

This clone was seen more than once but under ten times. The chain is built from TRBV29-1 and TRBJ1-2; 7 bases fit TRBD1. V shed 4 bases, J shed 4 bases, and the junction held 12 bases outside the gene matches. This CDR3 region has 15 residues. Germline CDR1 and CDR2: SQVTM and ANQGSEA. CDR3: CSVALYRGLSYGYTF. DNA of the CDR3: TGCAGCGTTGCCTTATACAGGGGTTTAAGCTATGGCTACACCTTC.

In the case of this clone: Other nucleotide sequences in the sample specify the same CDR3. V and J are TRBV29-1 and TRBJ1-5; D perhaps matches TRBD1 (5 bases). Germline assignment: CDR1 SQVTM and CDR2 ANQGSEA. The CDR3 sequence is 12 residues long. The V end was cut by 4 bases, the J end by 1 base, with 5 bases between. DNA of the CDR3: TGCAGCGTTGCAGGGAGCAATCAGCCCCAGCATTTT. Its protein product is CSVAGSNQPQHF.

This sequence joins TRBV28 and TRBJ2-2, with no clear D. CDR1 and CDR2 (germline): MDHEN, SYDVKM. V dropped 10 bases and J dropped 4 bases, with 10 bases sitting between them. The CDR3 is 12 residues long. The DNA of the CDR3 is TGTGCCACCACCCGTCGCACCGGGGAGCTGTTTTTT. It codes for CATTRRTGELFF.

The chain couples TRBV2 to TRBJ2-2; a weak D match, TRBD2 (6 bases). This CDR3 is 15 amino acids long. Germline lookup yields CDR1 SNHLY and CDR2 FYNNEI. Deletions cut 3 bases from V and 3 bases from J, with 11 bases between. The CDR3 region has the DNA TGTGCCAGCAGTGACCCGGGAGAGCACACCGGGGAGCTGTTTTTT. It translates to CASSDPGEHTGELFF.

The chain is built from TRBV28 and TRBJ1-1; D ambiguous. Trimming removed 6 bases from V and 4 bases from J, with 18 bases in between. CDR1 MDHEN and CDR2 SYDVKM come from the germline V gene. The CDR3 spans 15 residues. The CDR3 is CASRHGIQASTEAFF. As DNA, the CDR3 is TGTGCCAGCAGGCACGGGATCCAGGCGAGCACTGAAGCTTTCTTT.

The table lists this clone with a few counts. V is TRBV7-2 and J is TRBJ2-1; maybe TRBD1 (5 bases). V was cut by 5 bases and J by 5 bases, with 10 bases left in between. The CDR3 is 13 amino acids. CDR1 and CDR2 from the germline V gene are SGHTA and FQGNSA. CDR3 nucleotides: TGTGCCAGCAGCGTAGGGGCCAACAATGAGCAGTTCTTC. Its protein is CASSVGANNEQFF.

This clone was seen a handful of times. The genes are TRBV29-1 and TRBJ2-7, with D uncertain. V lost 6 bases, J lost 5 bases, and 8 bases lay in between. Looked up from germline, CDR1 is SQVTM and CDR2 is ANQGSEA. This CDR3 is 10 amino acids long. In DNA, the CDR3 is TGCAGCGTCTGGGAAAACGAGCAGTACTTC. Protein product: CSVWENEQYF.

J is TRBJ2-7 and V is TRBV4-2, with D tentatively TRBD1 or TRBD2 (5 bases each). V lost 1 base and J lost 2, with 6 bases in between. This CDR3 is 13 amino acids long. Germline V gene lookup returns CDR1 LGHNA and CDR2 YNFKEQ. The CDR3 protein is CASSQGGTYEQYF. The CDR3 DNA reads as TGTGCCAGCAGCCAAGGGGGGACCTACGAGCAGTACTTC.